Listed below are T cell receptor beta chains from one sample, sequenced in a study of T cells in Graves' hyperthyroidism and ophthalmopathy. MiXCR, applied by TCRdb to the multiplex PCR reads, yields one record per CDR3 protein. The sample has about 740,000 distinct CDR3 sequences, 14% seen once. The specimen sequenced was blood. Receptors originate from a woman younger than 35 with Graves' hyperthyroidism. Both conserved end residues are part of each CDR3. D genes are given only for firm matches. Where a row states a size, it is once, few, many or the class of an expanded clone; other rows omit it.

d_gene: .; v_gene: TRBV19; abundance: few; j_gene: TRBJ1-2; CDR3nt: TGTGCCAGTAGTATATTCGGGGGGAACTATGGCTACACCTTC; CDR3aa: CASSIFGGNYGYTF
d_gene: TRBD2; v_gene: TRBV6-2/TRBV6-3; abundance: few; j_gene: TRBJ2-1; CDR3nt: TGTGCCAGCAGTTCTAAAGCGGGAGGCTCCTACAATGAGCAGTTCTTC; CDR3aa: CASSSKAGGSYNEQFF
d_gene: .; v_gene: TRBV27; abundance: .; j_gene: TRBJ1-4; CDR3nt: TGTGCCAGCAGTTTATGGGCGGGCGCAACTAATGAAAAACTGTTTTTT; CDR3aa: CASSLWAGATNEKLFF
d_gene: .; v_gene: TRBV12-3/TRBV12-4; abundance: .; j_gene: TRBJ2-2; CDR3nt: TGTGCCACCCTTGGACAGATTACCGGGGAGCTGTTTTTT; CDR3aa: CATLGQITGELFF
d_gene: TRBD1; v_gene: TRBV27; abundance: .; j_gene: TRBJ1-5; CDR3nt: TGTGCCAGCAGGGACGAACAGGGGAACCAGCCCCAGCATTTT; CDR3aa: CASRDEQGNQPQHF
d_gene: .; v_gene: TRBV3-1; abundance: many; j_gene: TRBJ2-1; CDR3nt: TGTGCCAGCAGCCCCCTGCTAGCGCGCGAGCAGTTCTTC; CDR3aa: CASSPLLAREQFF
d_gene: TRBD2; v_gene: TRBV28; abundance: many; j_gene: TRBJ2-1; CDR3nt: TGTGCCAGCACCGCTAGCGGGAGTCGCGATGAGCAGTTCTTC; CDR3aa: CASTASGSRDEQFF
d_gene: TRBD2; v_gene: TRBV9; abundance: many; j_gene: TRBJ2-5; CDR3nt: TGTGCCAGCAGCGTAGAAGCGGGAGGGGCAGAGACCCAGTACTTC; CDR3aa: CASSVEAGGAETQYF
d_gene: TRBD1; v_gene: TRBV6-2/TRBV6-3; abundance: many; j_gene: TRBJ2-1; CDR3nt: TGTGCCAGCAGTTCGGCAGGGGGCAATGAGCAGTTCTTC; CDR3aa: CASSSAGGNEQFF
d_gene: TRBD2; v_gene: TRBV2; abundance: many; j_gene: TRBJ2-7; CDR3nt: TGTGCCAGCAGTGAAGGGACTAGCGGAGCCTACGAGCAGTACTTC; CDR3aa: CASSEGTSGAYEQYF
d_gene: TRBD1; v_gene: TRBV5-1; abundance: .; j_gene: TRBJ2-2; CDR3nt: TGCGCCAGCAGCGATTGGGACAGGGGGATCGCCGGGGAGCTGTTTTTT; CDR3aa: CASSDWDRGIAGELFF
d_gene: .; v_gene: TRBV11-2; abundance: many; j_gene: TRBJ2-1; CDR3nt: TGTGCCAGCAGATCCGACTGGGACAATGAGCAGTTCTTC; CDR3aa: CASRSDWDNEQFF
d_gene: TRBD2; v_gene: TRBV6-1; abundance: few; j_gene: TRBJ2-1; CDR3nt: TGTGCCAGTGTCGGGGGGACGGAGCAGTTCTTC; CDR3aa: CASVGGTEQFF
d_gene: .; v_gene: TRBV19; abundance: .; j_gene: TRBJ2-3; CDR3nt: TGTGCCAGTAGTACCCCCCCGACAGTGCCCTACACAGATACGCAGTATTTT; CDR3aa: CASSTPPTVPYTDTQYF
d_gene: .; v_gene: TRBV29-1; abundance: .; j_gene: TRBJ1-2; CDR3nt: TGCAGCGTTGAAGATTGGGATCTATTAGGGGGCTACACCTTC; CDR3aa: CSVEDWDLLGGYTF
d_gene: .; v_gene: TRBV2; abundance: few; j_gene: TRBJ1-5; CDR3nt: TGTGCCAGCAGTGAAGGGCGGGGGGCACGCAATCAGCCCCAGCATTTT; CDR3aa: CASSEGRGARNQPQHF
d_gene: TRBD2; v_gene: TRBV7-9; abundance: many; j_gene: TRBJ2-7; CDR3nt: TGTGCCAGCAGCCGACCCACTAGCGGGAACCACGAGCAGTACTTC; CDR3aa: CASSRPTSGNHEQYF
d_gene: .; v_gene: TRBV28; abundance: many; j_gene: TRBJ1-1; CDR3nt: TGTGCCAGCACCTTTCCCCAGACTACTGAAGCTTTCTTT; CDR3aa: CASTFPQTTEAFF
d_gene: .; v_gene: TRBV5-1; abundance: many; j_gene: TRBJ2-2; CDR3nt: TGCGCCAGCAGCTTGGACATAAACACCGGGGAGCTGTTTTTT; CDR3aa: CASSLDINTGELFF
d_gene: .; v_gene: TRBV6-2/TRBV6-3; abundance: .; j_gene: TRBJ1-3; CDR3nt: TGTGCCAGCAGTTCGGGGGCCCTCCCGGCATATTTT; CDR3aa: CASSSGALPAYF
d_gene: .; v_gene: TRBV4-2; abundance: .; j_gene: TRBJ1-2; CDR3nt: TGTGCCAGCAGCCTTCCGGGACGGCAAAACTATGGCTACACCTTC; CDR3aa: CASSLPGRQNYGYTF
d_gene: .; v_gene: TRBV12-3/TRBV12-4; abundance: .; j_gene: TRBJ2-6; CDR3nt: TGTGCCAGCAGTCTCGTTGATGGGGCCAACGTCCTGACTTTC; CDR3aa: CASSLVDGANVLTF
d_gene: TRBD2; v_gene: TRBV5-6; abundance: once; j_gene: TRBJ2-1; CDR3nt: TGTGCCAGCAGCAGGGGACTAGCGGGAGTGGTAAATGAGCAGTTCTTC; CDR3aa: CASSRGLAGVVNEQFF
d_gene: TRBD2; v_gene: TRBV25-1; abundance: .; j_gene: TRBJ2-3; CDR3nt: TGTGCCAGCAGTGAATTCCAGCGGGGGAGCACAGATACGCAGTATTTT; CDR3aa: CASSEFQRGSTDTQYF
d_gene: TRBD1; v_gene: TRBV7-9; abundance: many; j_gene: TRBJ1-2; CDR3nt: TGTGCCAGCAGATATGGGACAGGCTATGGCTACACCTTC; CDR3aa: CASRYGTGYGYTF
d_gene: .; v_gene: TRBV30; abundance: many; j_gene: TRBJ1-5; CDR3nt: TGTGCCTGGAGTGTTAGTAGCAATCAGCCCCAGCATTTT; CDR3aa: CAWSVSSNQPQHF
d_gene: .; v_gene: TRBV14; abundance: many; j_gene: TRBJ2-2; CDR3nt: TGTGCCAGCAGCCGACAGAGTACCGGGGAGCTGTTTTTT; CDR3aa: CASSRQSTGELFF